This T cell receptor beta chain comes out of a study of Graves' ophthalmopathy and Graves' hyperthyroidism. Study-level background: There was a collection of peripheral blood at initial diagnosis, before any treatment. General study results and limits: Most expanded clonotypes in thyroid above 0.001 frequency also showed up in blood.

As the template, RNA transcripts were used to amplify TCR beta CDR3 regions. HTBI-primed first-round RT-PCR preceded second-round multiplex PCR. TCRdb used MiXCR to reprocess the multiplex PCR reads, holding one entry per CDR3 protein. Of a few hundred thousand distinct CDR3 sequences in the sample, roughly 21% were seen once. This clonotype showed up just a few times. What it binds is not known. Germline CDR1 and CDR2: LGHDT and YNNKEL (reference sequence). V lost 1 base to trimming and J lost 2 bases, with 21 bases between them. The CDR3 has 18 amino acids. Moderately to severely active ophthalmopathy under 3 months, CAS at least 3, NOSPECS at least 4.

The chain uses TRBV3-1 and TRBJ2-7; D is possibly TRBD1 or TRBD2 (5 bases each). This clonotype originated in a woman between 45 and 65 years old with Graves' ophthalmopathy. The sequenced sample consisted of peripheral blood. As DNA, the CDR3 is TGTGCCAGCAGCCAAGGTGTCTCACTAGGGGCAACTACCTACGAGCAGTACTTC. It specifies CASSQGVSLGATTYEQYF.